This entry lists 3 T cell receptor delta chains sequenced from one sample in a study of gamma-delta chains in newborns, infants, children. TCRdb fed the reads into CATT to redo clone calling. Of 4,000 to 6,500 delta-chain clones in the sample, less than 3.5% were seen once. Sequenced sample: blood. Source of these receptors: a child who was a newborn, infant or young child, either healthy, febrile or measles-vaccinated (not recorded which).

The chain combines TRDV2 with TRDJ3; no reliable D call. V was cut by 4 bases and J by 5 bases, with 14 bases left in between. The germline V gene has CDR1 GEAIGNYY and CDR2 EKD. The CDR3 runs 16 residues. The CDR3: CACEDLEWGDTRQMFF. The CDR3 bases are TGTGCCTGTGAAGATCTGGAGTGGGGGGACACCCGACAGATGTTTTTC.

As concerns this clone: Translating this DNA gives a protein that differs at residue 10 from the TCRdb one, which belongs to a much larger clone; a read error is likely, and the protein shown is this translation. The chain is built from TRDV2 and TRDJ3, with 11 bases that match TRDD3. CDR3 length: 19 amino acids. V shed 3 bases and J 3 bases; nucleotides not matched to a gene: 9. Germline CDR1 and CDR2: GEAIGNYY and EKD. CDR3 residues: CACDHVLGDIGWDTRQMFF. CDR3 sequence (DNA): TGTGCCTGTGACCACGTACTGGGGGATATAGGCTGGGACACCCGACAGATGTTTTTC.

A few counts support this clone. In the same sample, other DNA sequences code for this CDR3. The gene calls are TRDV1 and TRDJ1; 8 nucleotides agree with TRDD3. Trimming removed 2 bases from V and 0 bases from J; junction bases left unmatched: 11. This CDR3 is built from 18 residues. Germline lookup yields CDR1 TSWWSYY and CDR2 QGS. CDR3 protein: CALGEFVTGGLYTDKLIF. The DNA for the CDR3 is TGTGCTCTTGGGGAATTCGTAACTGGGGGTTTGTACACCGATAAACTCATCTTT.